These 4 T cell receptor beta chains were all obtained from the same sample, sequenced in a study of T-cell memory formation after mild COVID-19. TCRdb re-called the 5' RACE reads with MiXCR, one entry per CDR3 protein. The sample shows 350,000 or so distinct CDR3 sequences, 20% to 25% of them seen only once. Sequences were obtained from PBMCs or a T cell subset sorted from them (not recorded which). These TCRs come from a man aged 18-30 years who had mild COVID-19 (a few samples of this study predate the infection). Cell type and time point are not known.

This clonotype has more than one count but fewer than ten. The gene calls are TRBV23-1 and TRBJ2-1, with 7 bases that match TRBD1. TRBV23-1 is marked as an open reading frame, function uncertain. The CDR3 sequence is 14 residues long. Trimming took 4 bases from V and 3 from J; bases not matched to a gene: 3. Written as DNA, the CDR3 is TGCGCCAGCAGTCCCCGGGACAGCTACAATGAGCAGTTCTTC. Its protein is CASSPRDSYNEQFF.

V usage is TRBV28 and J usage is TRBJ2-2; unclear D gene. The CDR3 is made up of 15 amino acids. Germline V gene lookup returns CDR1 MDHEN and CDR2 SYDVKM. The V gene lost 3 bases and the J gene lost 4 bases, with 12 bases spanning the gap. For the CDR3, the DNA is TGTGCCAGCAGTTTCGCGCGCCTGGGCACCGGGGAGCTGTTTTTT. Translated: CASSFARLGTGELFF.

The chain carries TRBV11-3 and TRBJ2-2, with D perhaps matching TRBD1 or TRBD2 (5 bases each). Deletions cut 5 bases from V and 1 base from J, with 14 bases between. The CDR3 totals 16 residues. Germline V gives CDR1 SGHNT, CDR2 YENEEA. The CDR3 DNA is TGTGCCAGCAGCCCTGCCGGGACCCTGAACACCGGGGAGCTGTTTTTT. It translates to CASSPAGTLNTGELFF.

V usage is TRBV15 and J usage is TRBJ1-5; 7 positions match TRBD1. This CDR3 is 18 amino acids long. V was pared by 3 bases and J by 2 bases, with 13 bases of the junction left unmatched. Germline V lookup: CDR1 LNHNV, CDR2 YYDKDF (reference sequence). CDR3 bases: TGTGCCACCAGCAGGGCCCTGGACAGGCGTCAGGGCAATCAGCCCCAGCATTTT. Translated: CATSRALDRRQGNQPQHF.